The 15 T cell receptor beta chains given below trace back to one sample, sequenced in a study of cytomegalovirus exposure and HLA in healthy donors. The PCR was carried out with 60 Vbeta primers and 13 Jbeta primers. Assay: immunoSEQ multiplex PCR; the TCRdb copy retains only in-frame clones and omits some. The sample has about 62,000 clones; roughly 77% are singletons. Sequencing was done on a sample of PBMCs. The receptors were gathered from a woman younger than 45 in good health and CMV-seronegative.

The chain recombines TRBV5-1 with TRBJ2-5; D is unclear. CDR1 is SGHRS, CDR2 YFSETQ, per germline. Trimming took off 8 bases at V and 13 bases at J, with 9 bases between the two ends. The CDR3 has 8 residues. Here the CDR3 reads CARANPYF. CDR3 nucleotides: TGCGCCAGAGCAAATCCGTACTTC.

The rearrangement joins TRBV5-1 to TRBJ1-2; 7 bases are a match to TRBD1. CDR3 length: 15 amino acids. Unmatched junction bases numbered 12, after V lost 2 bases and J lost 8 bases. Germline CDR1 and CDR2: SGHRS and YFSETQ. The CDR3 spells CASSLGGEGVVGYTF. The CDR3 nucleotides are TGCGCCAGCAGCTTAGGGGGCGAAGGGGTTGTGGGCTACACCTTC.

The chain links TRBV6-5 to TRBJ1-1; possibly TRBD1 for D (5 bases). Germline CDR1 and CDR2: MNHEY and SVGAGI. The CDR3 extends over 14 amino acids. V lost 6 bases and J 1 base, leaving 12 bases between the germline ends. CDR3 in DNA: TGTGCCAGCAGCCTGGGGCTCACGAACACTGAAGCTTTCTTT. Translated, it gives CASSLGLTNTEAFF.

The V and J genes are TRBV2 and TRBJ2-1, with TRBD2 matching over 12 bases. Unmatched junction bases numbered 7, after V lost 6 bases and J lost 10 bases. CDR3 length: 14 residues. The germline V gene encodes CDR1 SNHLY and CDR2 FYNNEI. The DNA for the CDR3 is TGTGCCAGCAGATCTAGCGGGAGGGCCGGGGAGCAGTTCTTC. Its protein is CASRSSGRAGEQFF. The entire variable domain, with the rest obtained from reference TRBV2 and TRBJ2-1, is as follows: EPEVTQTPSHQVTQMGQEVILRCVPISNHLYFYWYRQILGQKVEFLVSFYNNEISEKSEIFDDQFSVERPDGSNFTLKIRSTKLEDSAMYFCASRSSGRAGEQFFGPGTRLTVL.

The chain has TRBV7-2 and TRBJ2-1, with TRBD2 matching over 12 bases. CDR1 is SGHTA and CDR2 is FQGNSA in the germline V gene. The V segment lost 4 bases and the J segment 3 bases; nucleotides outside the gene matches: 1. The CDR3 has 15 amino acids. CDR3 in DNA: TGTGCCAGCAGCTGGACTAGCGGGGACTACAATGAGCAGTTCTTC. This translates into CASSWTSGDYNEQFF.

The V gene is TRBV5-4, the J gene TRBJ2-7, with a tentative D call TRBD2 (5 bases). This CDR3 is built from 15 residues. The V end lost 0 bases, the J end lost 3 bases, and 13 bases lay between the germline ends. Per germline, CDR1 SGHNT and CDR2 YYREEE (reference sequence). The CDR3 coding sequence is TGTGCCAGCAGCTTGGAGGGTAGCGCTCTCTACGAGCAGTACTTC. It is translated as CASSLEGSALYEQYF. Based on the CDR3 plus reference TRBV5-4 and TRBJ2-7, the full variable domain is ETGVTQSPTHLIKTRGQQVTLRCSSQSGHNTVSWYQQALGQGPQFIFQYYREEENGRGNFPPRFSGLQFPNYSSELNVNALELDDSALYLCASSLEGSALYEQYFGPGTRLTVT.

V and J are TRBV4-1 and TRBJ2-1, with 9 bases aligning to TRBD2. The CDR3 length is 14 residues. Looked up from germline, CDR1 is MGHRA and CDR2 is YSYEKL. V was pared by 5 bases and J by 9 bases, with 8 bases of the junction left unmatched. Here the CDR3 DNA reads TGCGCCAGCAGCGCGGGAGGGGCTGGCGGTGAGCAGTTCTTC. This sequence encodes CASSAGGAGGEQFF.

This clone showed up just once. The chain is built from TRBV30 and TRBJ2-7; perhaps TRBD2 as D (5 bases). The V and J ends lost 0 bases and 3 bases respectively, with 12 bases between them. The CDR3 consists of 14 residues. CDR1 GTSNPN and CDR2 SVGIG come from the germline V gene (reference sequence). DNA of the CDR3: TGTGCCTGGAGTGTACTTCGGGGTAGCTACGAGCAGTACTTC. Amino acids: CAWSVLRGSYEQYF.

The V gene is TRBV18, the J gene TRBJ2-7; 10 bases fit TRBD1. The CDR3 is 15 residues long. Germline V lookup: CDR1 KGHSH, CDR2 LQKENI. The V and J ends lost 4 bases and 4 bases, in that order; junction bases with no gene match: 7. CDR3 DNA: TGTGCCAGCTCACTAGACAGGGGGCCGAATTACGAGCAGTACGTC. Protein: CASSLDRGPNYEQYV.

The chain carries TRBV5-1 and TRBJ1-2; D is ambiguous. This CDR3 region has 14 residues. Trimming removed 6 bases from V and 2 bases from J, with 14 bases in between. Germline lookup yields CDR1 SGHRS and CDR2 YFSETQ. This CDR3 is CASTSLGTNYGYTF. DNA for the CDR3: TGCGCCAGCACCTCTTTGGGCACCAACTATGGCTACACCTTC.

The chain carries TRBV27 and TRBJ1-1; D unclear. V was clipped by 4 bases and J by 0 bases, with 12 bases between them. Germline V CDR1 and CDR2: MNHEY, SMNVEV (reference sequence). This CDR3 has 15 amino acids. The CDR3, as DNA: TGTGCCAGCAGTTCCAGGACTGGGATGAACACTGAAGCTTTCTTT. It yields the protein CASSSRTGMNTEAFF.

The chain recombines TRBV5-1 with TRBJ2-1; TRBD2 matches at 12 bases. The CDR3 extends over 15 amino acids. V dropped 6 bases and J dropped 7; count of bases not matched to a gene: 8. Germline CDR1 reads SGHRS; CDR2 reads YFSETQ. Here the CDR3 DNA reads TGCGCCAGCACCCAGACTAGCGGGAGTTGGAATGAGCAGTTCTTC. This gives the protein CASTQTSGSWNEQFF.

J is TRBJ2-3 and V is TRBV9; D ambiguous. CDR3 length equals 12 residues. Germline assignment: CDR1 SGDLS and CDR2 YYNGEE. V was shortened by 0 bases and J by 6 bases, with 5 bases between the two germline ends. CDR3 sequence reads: CASSVDMDTQYF. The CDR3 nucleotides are TGTGCCAGCAGCGTAGACATGGATACGCAGTATTTT.

The CDR3 region is CASSLDGRGYYEQYF. For the CDR3, the DNA is TGCGCCAGCAGCTTGGACGGCAGGGGCTACTACGAGCAGTACTTC. V and J are TRBV5-1 and TRBJ2-7, with D possibly matching TRBD1 (6 bases). The CDR3 extends over 15 amino acids. Looked up from germline, CDR1 is SGHRS and CDR2 is YFSETQ. The V end lost 0 bases, the J end lost 3 bases, and 13 bases lay between the germline ends.

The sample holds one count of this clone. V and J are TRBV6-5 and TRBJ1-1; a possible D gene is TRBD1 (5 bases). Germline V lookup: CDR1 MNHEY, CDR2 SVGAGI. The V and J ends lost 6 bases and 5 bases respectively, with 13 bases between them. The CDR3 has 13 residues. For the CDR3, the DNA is TGTGCCAGCAGCGCAGGGTTGACAACTGAAGCTTTCTTT. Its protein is CASSAGLTTEAFF.